The rows below give T cell receptor beta chains drawn from one sample of a study of blood T cells in healthy people across ages. Using its own MiXCR run on the 5' RACE reads, TCRdb lists one record per CDR3 protein. This sample has approximately 1,000,000 distinct CDR3 sequences, with around 43% found just once. Sequencing used blood. Receptor source: a woman aged 55-69 years in good health. The CDR3 runs from the conserved cysteine through the conserved F or W. Fields, in order: clone size, V gene, D gene, J gene, CDR3 DNA, CDR3 protein. A D gene is named only where the DNA matches it firmly. Size is omitted from some rows. Given values are once, few, many or a class for expanded clones.

>few|TRBV20-1|TRBD1|TRBJ1-4
TGCAGTGCCAGAAGGGGGCTAGCTAATGAAAAACTGTTTTTT
CSARRGLANEKLFF
>once|TRBV6-6|TRBD2|TRBJ2-1
TGTGCCAGCAGTTACGGCGGGAGTCCAGACAATGAGCAGTTCTTC
CASSYGGSPDNEQFF
>-|TRBV12-3/TRBV12-4|-|TRBJ2-6
TGTGCCAGCAGTTTAAGGGAGGCCAACGTCCTGACTTTC
CASSLREANVLTF
>-|TRBV20-1|-|TRBJ2-7
TGCAGTGCTGGGTGGGCCGGGGGAACCTACGAGCAGTACTTC
CSAGWAGGTYEQYF
>-|TRBV9|-|TRBJ2-4
TGTGCCAGCAGCCTGGGGAGTGAAGCCTTTCAGTACTTC
CASSLGSEAFQYF
>-|TRBV13|TRBD2|TRBJ2-7
TGTGCCAGCAGCTTAAGGGGAGCGGGAGGCTCTACGAGCGAGCAGTACTTC
CASSLRGAGGSTSEQYF
>-|TRBV7-2|-|TRBJ1-5
TGTGCCAGCAGCCAATACCGTGGCGGGAATCAGCCCCAGCATTTT
CASSQYRGGNQPQHF
>few|TRBV7-8|-|TRBJ2-3
TGTGCCAGCAGCCGGATCACAGATACGCAGTATTTT
CASSRITDTQYF
>-|TRBV12-5|-|TRBJ2-7
TGTGCTAGTGGTGGCGGGCTAGTCGGTGACAATGAGCAGTACTTC
CASGGGLVGDNEQYF
>few|TRBV6-1|-|TRBJ1-2
TGTGCCAGCAGTGGGCACAGGGACCCTGGCTACACCTTC
CASSGHRDPGYTF
>few|TRBV29-1|-|TRBJ2-3
TGCAGCGACTACACAGGGAGCACAGATACGCAGTATTTT
CSDYTGSTDTQYF
>-|TRBV11-1|-|TRBJ1-5
TGTGCCAGCAGCTCCCGGATGAATCAGCCCCAGCATTTT
CASSSRMNQPQHF
>many|TRBV9|-|TRBJ1-6
TGTGCCAGCAGTCCTGCTTACAGGGCGTCCAATTCACCCCTCCACTTT
CASSPAYRASNSPLHF
>-|TRBV3-1|-|TRBJ1-4
TGTGCCAGCGGGCGGACGGTTGGGGAAAAACTGTTTTTT
CASGRTVGEKLFF
>-|TRBV6-1|-|TRBJ2-1
TGTGCCAGCAGTCCGAACAGCAACAATGAGCAGTTCTTC
CASSPNSNNEQFF
>-|TRBV20-1|-|TRBJ2-7
TGCAGTGCTAGGAAAAAGGGTAGATTGGACTACGAGCAGTACTTC
CSARKKGRLDYEQYF
>-|TRBV5-5|-|TRBJ1-5
TGTGCCAGCAGCTTTCTGGGGGCTAATCAGCCCCAGCATTTT
CASSFLGANQPQHF
>once|TRBV4-1|TRBD1|TRBJ1-2
TGCGCCAGCAGCCAACGGACCCAGGGGGCATCGGACTATGGCTACACCTTC
CASSQRTQGASDYGYTF
>-|TRBV20-1|-|TRBJ2-1
TGCAGTGCTACCCGCTCGCAGGGTATCTCCTACAATGAGCAGTTCTTC
CSATRSQGISYNEQFF
>once|TRBV24-1|TRBD2|TRBJ2-1
TGTGCCACCGGCTTAGGGACTAGCGGGACCAATGAGCAGTTCTTC
CATGLGTSGTNEQFF
>-|TRBV12-3/TRBV12-4|-|TRBJ1-1
TGTGCCAGCAGCCCGTTCGGGAACACTGAAGCTTTCTTT
CASSPFGNTEAFF
>once|TRBV5-1|-|TRBJ2-5
TGCGCCAGCAGCTTGGCCGGGACCGAGCAAGAGACCCAGTACTTC
CASSLAGTEQETQYF
>few|TRBV3-1|TRBD1|TRBJ2-5
TGTGCCAGCAGCCAGGGGACAGGGTGGGGAGAGACCCAGTACTTC
CASSQGTGWGETQYF
>once|TRBV20-1|-|TRBJ2-1
TGCAGTGCCCCCCTACGCATGCCTTCCTCCTACAATGAGCAGTTCTTC
CSAPLRMPSSYNEQFF
>few|TRBV28|TRBD2|TRBJ2-3
TGTGCCAGCAGTTTAAGTTCGGCTAGCGGAAGCACAGATACGCAGTATTTT
CASSLSSASGSTDTQYF
>few|TRBV27|TRBD1|TRBJ2-7
TGTGCCAGCAGTTTTCGGGGACAGGGCTGGGAGCAGTACTTC
CASSFRGQGWEQYF
>-|TRBV7-9|-|TRBJ2-1
TGTGCCAGCAGCTCCATTAGGGCAGGAGTGGGGTACAATGGGCAGTTCTTC
CASSSIRAGVGYNGQFF
>-|TRBV20-1|TRBD1|TRBJ1-1
TGCAGTGCTAGACGGACAGGCCCTAACACTGAAGCTTTCTTT
CSARRTGPNTEAFF
>-|TRBV10-3|-|TRBJ2-7
TGTGCCATCAGTGAGGAGGTTCACTACGAGCAGCACTTC
CAISEEVHYEQHF
>-|TRBV15|TRBD1|TRBJ1-4
TGTGCCACCAGCAACGACAGGGCCACTAATGAAAAACTGTTTTTT
CATSNDRATNEKLFF
>-|TRBV10-2|-|TRBJ2-1
TGCGCCAGCAGTAAGAGGGACAATGAGCAGTTCTTC
CASSKRDNEQFF
>few|TRBV20-1|-|TRBJ2-1
TGCAGTGCTACGCACCCTTCCGGGATATACAATGAGCAGTTCTTC
CSATHPSGIYNEQFF
>many|TRBV27|TRBD2|TRBJ2-7
TGTGCCAGCAGTTTAGGGCTAGCGGGAGCGGACGAGCAGTACTTC
CASSLGLAGADEQYF
>few|TRBV27|TRBD1|TRBJ2-1
TGTGCCAGCAGCAAGGACAGGGCACTCTCCTACAATGAGCAGTTCTTC
CASSKDRALSYNEQFF
>-|TRBV18|-|TRBJ1-2
TGTGCCAGCTCAGGGGGGGCAGACAACTATGGCTACACCTTC
CASSGGADNYGYTF
>few|TRBV27|-|TRBJ2-1
TGTGCCAGCAAGGGTCTACTAAACTACAATGAGCAGTTCTTC
CASKGLLNYNEQFF
>few|TRBV29-1|-|TRBJ2-7
TGCAGCGTACGAAGGGGTGCCTACGAGCAGTACTTC
CSVRRGAYEQYF
>-|TRBV6-6|-|TRBJ1-5
TGTGCCGTTACGGCGAGTAGCAATCAGCCCCAGCATTTT
CAVTASSNQPQHF
>-|TRBV12-3/TRBV12-4|-|TRBJ2-5
TGTGCCAGCACCCTATCCCCCGGGGAGAAAGAGACCCAGTACTTC
CASTLSPGEKETQYF
>-|TRBV28|TRBD1|TRBJ2-2
TGTGCCAGCAGTTCGAACAGGGGGCCGAACACCGGGGAGCTGTTTTTT
CASSSNRGPNTGELFF
>-|TRBV2|-|TRBJ2-4
TGTGCCAGCAGTGAAGCTGCGATGGGGAACAAGCAGTACTTC
CASSEAAMGNKQYF
>-|TRBV20-1|-|TRBJ2-5
TGCAGTGCTAGAGATGTAAGAAGAGAACCACAAGAGACCCAGTACTTC
CSARDVRREPQETQYF
>-|TRBV6-1|TRBD1|TRBJ1-6
TGTGCCAGCAGTGCGCCCCCACAGGGGGCGCGGAATTCACCCCTCCACTTT
CASSAPPQGARNSPLHF
>-|TRBV11-1|-|TRBJ2-5
TGTGCCAGCAGAACAAGAATTAGCGGAGAGACCCAGTACTTC
CASRTRISGETQYF
>-|TRBV12-5|TRBD2|TRBJ2-1
TGTGCTAGTGGTTTGGCTTCCGGGACTAGCAGAGATGAGCAGTTCTTC
CASGLASGTSRDEQFF
>-|TRBV4-1|TRBD2|TRBJ2-1
TGCGCCAGCAGCGTAAATAGCGGGAGGTCCTACAATGAGCAGTTCTTC
CASSVNSGRSYNEQFF
>-|TRBV10-3|-|TRBJ2-3
TGTGCCATCAGTGTGTCAGGAGATACGCAGTATTTT
CAISVSGDTQYF
>-|TRBV27|-|TRBJ2-5
TGTGCCAGCACCCTGGTGACCCAGTACTTC
CASTLVTQYF
>-|TRBV4-1|-|TRBJ2-7
TGCGCCAGCAGCCTAATCAGCGGTTGGTACAATGAGCAGTACTTC
CASSLISGWYNEQYF
>-|TRBV29-1|-|TRBJ2-7
TGCAGCGCCGAAGGAGAGACCCATCGCTCCTACGAGCAGTACTTC
CSAEGETHRSYEQYF
>-|TRBV6-2/TRBV6-3|-|TRBJ1-1
TGTGCCAGCAGTAGGGGAGTGAGGGGTGAAGCTTTCTTT
CASSRGVRGEAFF
>few|TRBV12-5|-|TRBJ1-5
TGTGCTAGTGGTTTGGAGAACCAATCGCCCCAGCATTTT
CASGLENQSPQHF